A selection of T cell receptor beta chains follows, all from one sample in a study of blood T cell repertoires in COVID-19. The repertoire was sequenced with immunoSEQ multiplex PCR; TCRdb's copy has only in-frame clones and lacks some. Found here are more than 150,000 clones, about four fifths of them singletons; the top ten hold approximately 12%. The sample comprised peripheral blood. The receptors originated from a woman older than 75 with COVID-19, enrolled during active disease. CDR3s include the opening cysteine and the closing phenylalanine or tryptophan. Fields, in order: J gene, clone size, D gene, V gene, CDR3 protein, CDR3 DNA. D genes are given only for firm matches. Clone size is not always given. Where it is, it says once, few, many or a class for expanded clones.

TRBJ2-7 | . | TRBD2 | TRBV6-6 | CASSSSGRGGYEQYF | TGTGCCAGCAGTTCCAGCGGGAGAGGTGGGTACGAGCAGTACTTC
TRBJ1-1 | . | . | TRBV21-1 | CASSKGPGQGGTEAFF | TGTGCCAGCAGCAAAGGTCCGGGACAGGGGGGCACTGAAGCTTTCTTT
TRBJ1-4 | . | . | TRBV3-1/TRBV3-2 | CASSSAYISRARGRSREKLFF | TGTGCCAGCAGCTCCGCCTACATCTCCCGGGCCAGGGGACGGTCTAGGGAAAAACTGTTTTTT
TRBJ2-3 | few | . | TRBV6-2/TRBV6-3 | CASSYGGARSDTQYF | TGTGCCAGCAGTTACGGAGGGGCAAGGTCAGATACGCAGTATTTT
TRBJ2-5 | . | TRBD2 | TRBV12-5 | CASGLLSGGVWDQETQYF | TGTGCTAGTGGTTTGCTTAGCGGGGGGGTTTGGGATCAAGAGACCCAGTACTTC
TRBJ2-1 | . | TRBD2 | TRBV19 | CASSIVPASGSDNEQFF | TGTGCCAGTAGTATAGTCCCCGCTAGCGGGAGCGACAATGAGCAGTTCTTC
TRBJ2-4 | . | . | TRBV5-4 | CASSFGQPQPLTF | TGTGCCAGCAGCTTCGGACAGCCCCAACCACTCACCTTC
TRBJ1-5 | once | . | TRBV28 | CASRGDSQHQHF | TGTGCCAGCAGGGGGGACTCTCAACACCAGCATTTT
TRBJ2-3 | . | . | TRBV5-1 | CASSLAMPTDTQYF | TGCGCCAGCAGCTTGGCTATGCCCACAGATACGCAGTATTTT
TRBJ1-5 | . | TRBD1 | TRBV5-1 | CASSPGPGQGNQPQHF | TGCGCCAGCAGCCCCGGACCGGGACAGGGGAATCAGCCCCAGCATTTT
TRBJ2-3 | . | . | TRBV9 | CASSAWGLGDTQYF | TGTGCCAGCAGCGCCTGGGGGCTAGGAGATACGCAGTATTTT
TRBJ1-4 | . | . | TRBV2 | CASSARGATNEKLFF | TGTGCCAGCAGTGCTCGGGGAGCAACTAATGAAAAACTGTTTTTT
TRBJ2-7 | . | . | TRBV21-1 | CASSKARSGQRVYEQYF | TGTGCCAGCAGCAAAGCCCGATCAGGGCAGCGGGTTTACGAGCAGTACTTC
TRBJ2-2 | . | TRBD2 | TRBV9 | CASSVDPKAGDSGELFF | TGTGCCAGCAGCGTAGACCCGAAAGCGGGGGACTCCGGGGAGCTGTTTTTT
TRBJ1-5 | . | . | TRBV14 | CASRLTGSNQPQHF | TGTGCCAGCAGACTAACAGGGAGCAATCAGCCCCAGCATTTT